These 8 T cell receptor beta chains share one sample of origin, sequenced in a study of resident and recirculating memory T cells in vitiligo. Repertoires were generated with immunoSEQ multiplex PCR, while TCRdb's copy carries only in-frame clones and drops some. The sample has 75,000 to 95,000 clones, about 91% seen once. The specimen sequenced was blood. These receptors came from a male donor with vitiligo.

The chain joins TRBV19 to TRBJ2-1; TRBD2 matches at 9 bases. The germline CDR1 and CDR2 sequences are LNHDA and SQIVND (reference sequence). The CDR3 has 14 amino acids. V dropped 5 bases and J dropped 5; count of bases not matched to a gene: 4. CDR3 in amino acids: CASSGTSMHNEQFF. CDR3 nucleotide sequence: TGTGCCAGTAGTGGGACTAGCATGCACAATGAGCAGTTCTTC.

As regards this clone: This CDR3 is also generated by other DNA sequences in the sample. This sequence joins TRBV28 and TRBJ2-1, with D uncertain. In germline, CDR1 is MDHEN, CDR2 SYDVKM. This CDR3 contains 11 residues. Trimming left V 3 bases short and J 6 bases short, with 3 bases between. CDR3 sequence (DNA): TGTGCCAGCAGTTTCCTCAATGAGCAGTTCTTC. It translates to CASSFLNEQFF.

The chain combines TRBV7-2 with TRBJ2-5, with D possibly TRBD1 on 6 matching bases. Trimming pared 4 bases from V and 5 bases from J, leaving 17 bases between. Looked up from germline, CDR1 is SGHTA and CDR2 is FQGNSA. CDR3 length: 15 residues. The CDR3, as DNA: TGTGCCAGCAGCTCTAAACAGGGCCGAGGGGAGACCCAGTACTTC. This sequence encodes CASSSKQGRGETQYF.

This sequence joins TRBV12-5 and TRBJ2-7; D is unresolved. The CDR3 runs 13 residues. From germline, CDR1 is LGHNT and CDR2 FRNRAP. V lost 2 bases to trimming and J lost 4 bases, with 9 bases between them. CDR3 residues: CASGLSGRYEQYF. CDR3 coding DNA: TGTGCTAGTGGTTTGTCGGGTCGGTACGAGCAGTACTTC.

The V call is TRBV5-1, the J call TRBJ1-1; 8 bases match TRBD1. In germline, CDR1 is SGHRS, CDR2 YFSETQ. J was trimmed by 1 base and V by 3 bases; bases with no gene match: 2. CDR3 length: 14 amino acids. CDR3 in DNA: TGCGCCAGCAGCTCGGGACAGGCGAACACTGAAGCTTTCTTT. This sequence encodes CASSSGQANTEAFF.

This rearrangement joins TRBV7-9 to TRBJ2-6; 8 bases agree with TRBD2. The CDR3 extends over 18 amino acids. V lost 4 bases, J lost 0 bases, and 8 bases stayed unmatched. Per the germline V gene, CDR1 is SEHNR and CDR2 is FQNEAQ (reference sequence). DNA for the CDR3: TGTGCCAGCAGCTCACTTGGAGGGACTAGCTCTGGGGCCAACGTCCTGACTTTC. Translating gives CASSSLGGTSSGANVLTF.

CDR3 residues: CASSLTSGTSGELFF. The DNA for the CDR3 is TGTGCCAGCAGCCTGACTAGCGGGACTTCCGGGGAGCTGTTTTTT. V and J are TRBV7-9 and TRBJ2-2; 11 nucleotides match TRBD2. This CDR3 is 15 amino acids long. V was clipped by 5 bases and J by 6 bases; unmatched bases: 5. Germline V CDR1 and CDR2: SEHNR, FQNEAQ (reference sequence).

The V gene is TRBV27, the J gene TRBJ1-2, with 10 bases that match TRBD1. J gave up 4 bases and V 8 bases, and 13 bases lay outside the gene matches. Germline V lookup: CDR1 MNHEY, CDR2 SMNVEV (reference sequence). The CDR3 covers 16 residues. CDR3 in DNA: TGTGCCAGCGGCCACCGGGACAGGGGACCTCTCTATGGCTACACCTTC. This encodes CASGHRDRGPLYGYTF.